This passage covers 21 T cell receptor beta chains from one sample sequenced in a study of T cell repertoires in cytomegalovirus infection. Antigens for these TCRs are unknown. TCRdb fed the reads into MiXCR, producing one record per CDR3 protein. The table shows approximately 910,000 distinct CDR3 sequences, with 31% occurring only once. The sequenced sample was cultured CD8+ T cells from PBMCs, obtained from culture after CMV antigen stimulation. Every receptor here comes from a human donor in good health (CMV status not recorded). Some clones in this sample may be carry-over from other donors' samples.

This clonotype was counted only a few times. V gene TRBV12-3 or TRBV12-4 combines with J gene TRBJ2-1; 9 bases line up with TRBD2. Trimming cost V 6 bases and J 5 bases; bases outside gene matches: 11. CDR3 length equals 16 residues. CDR3 protein: CASRPRSGGLDNEQFF. CDR3 coding DNA: TGTGCCAGCAGACCCCGGAGCGGGGGGCTAGACAATGAGCAGTTCTTC.

The V and J genes are TRBV7-6 and TRBJ1-2; 7 positions agree with TRBD1. Losses at the gene ends were 5 bases for V and 5 bases for J; bases not matched to a gene: 14. Germline V CDR1 and CDR2: SGHVS, FNYEAQ. The CDR3 has 16 residues. The CDR3 sequence: CASSIGPTGSFYGYTF. The DNA for the CDR3 is TGTGCCAGCAGCATTGGACCGACAGGGTCCTTTTATGGCTACACCTTC.

This clonotype was seen just once. As DNA, the CDR3 is TGTGCCAGCAGTTACGGTACAGGGATCGGTCAGCCCCAGCATTTT. It is translated as CASSYGTGIGQPQHF. The rearrangement links TRBV6-2 or TRBV6-3 to TRBJ1-5, with D maybe TRBD1 (6 bases). CDR1 MNHEY and CDR2 SVGEGT come from the germline V gene. The CDR3 sequence is 15 residues long. The ends were cut back, 2 bases at V and 6 bases at J, with 14 bases in the middle.

Details on this clonotype: A far larger clone is just one base off, so this is likely a read error. The rearrangement joins TRBV7-6 to TRBJ1-2; D is undetermined. Germline V gives CDR1 SGHVS, CDR2 FNYEAQ. The CDR3 spans 12 residues. CDR3 bases: TGTGCCAGCAGCTTAGATAACAATGGCTACACCTTC. This encodes CASSLDNNGYTF.

A word on this clonotype: Sequence at one end of the junction differs from germline and may be a read error. The chain joins TRBV7-6 to TRBJ1-6; TRBD1 might be the D (5 bases). The germline V gene has CDR1 SGHVS and CDR2 FNYEAQ. This CDR3 region has 14 residues. In nucleotides, the CDR3 is TGTGTCAGCAGCCGGACATCAGATAATTCACCCCTCCACTTT. This translates into CVSSRTSDNSPLHF. Variable domain in full (rest from reference TRBV7-6 and TRBJ1-6): GAGVSQSPRYKVTKRGQDVALRCDPISGHVSLYWYRQALGQGPEFLTYFNYEAQQDKSGLPNDRFSAERPEGSISTLTIQRTEQRDSAMYRCVSSRTSDNSPLHFGNGTRLTVT.

This clonotype came up a few times. The gene calls are TRBV5-1 and TRBJ1-2; tentatively, D is TRBD1 (6 bases). Trimming removed 3 bases at V and 1 base at J, with 16 bases between. CDR1 and CDR2 (germline): SGHRS, YFSETQ. The CDR3 is 16 amino acids. The CDR3 DNA is TGCGCCAGCAGCTCCCTGGACAGAACTGATAACTATGGCTACACCTTC. As protein: CASSSLDRTDNYGYTF. Supplemented by reference TRBV5-1 and TRBJ1-2, the full variable domain reads KAGVTQTPRYLIKTRGQQVTLSCSPISGHRSVSWYQQTPGQGLQFLFEYFSETQRNKGNFPGRFSGRQFSNSRSEMNVSTLELGDSALYLCASSSLDRTDNYGYTFGSGTRLTVV.

The rearrangement joins TRBV5-1 to TRBJ1-2; D is uncertain. The CDR3 runs 13 residues. CDR1 is SGHRS, CDR2 YFSETQ, per germline. V was clipped by 4 bases and J by 8 bases, with 15 bases between them. CDR3 DNA: TGCGCCAGCAGCCGCCGGGAGGGCTTAGGCTACACCTTC. It specifies CASSRREGLGYTF.

J is TRBJ2-5 and V is TRBV4-1; the D call may be TRBD1 or TRBD2 (5 bases each). The V end lost 1 base, the J end lost 3 bases, and 6 bases lay between the germline ends. CDR3 size: 13 residues. CDR1 and CDR2 from the germline V gene are MGHRA and YSYEKL. The CDR3 here is CASSQVGEETQYF. CDR3 nucleotides: TGCGCCAGCAGCCAAGTGGGGGAAGAGACCCAGTACTTC.

This clonotype was counted many times. This chain connects TRBV7-6 to TRBJ1-1, with 9 positions matching TRBD1. Unmatched junction bases numbered 9, after V lost 1 base and J lost 3 bases. Germline CDR1 is SGHVS and CDR2 is FNYEAQ. The CDR3 is made up of 17 amino acids. The CDR3 nucleotides read TGTGCCAGCAGCTTAGTTGACAGGGGGAAAAGGGACACTGAAGCTTTCTTT. Its protein product is CASSLVDRGKRDTEAFF.

This clonotype has a count of ten or more. The V gene is TRBV7-2, the J gene TRBJ2-3; D not certain. Per germline, CDR1 SGHTA and CDR2 FQGNSA. The CDR3 totals 14 residues. Trimming pared 6 bases from V and 0 bases from J, leaving 10 bases between. The CDR3 region has the DNA TGTGCCAGCAGTGAAATCAGGAGCACAGATACGCAGTATTTT. It codes for CASSEIRSTDTQYF.

This rearrangement joins TRBV7-6 to TRBJ2-2; TRBD2 matches at 7 bases. The CDR3 is 14 amino acids. The germline V gene encodes CDR1 SGHVS and CDR2 FNYEAQ. Trimming at V came to 7 bases and at J to 6 bases, leaving 8 bases not matched to a gene. The CDR3 region is CASTLGGDSGELFF. As DNA, the CDR3 is TGTGCCAGCACCCTGGGGGGGGACTCCGGGGAGCTGTTTTTT.

This clonotype was seen only a few times. The chain joins TRBV6-6 to TRBJ1-2; D remains unclear. The CDR3 loop spans 16 amino acids. Germline CDR1 and CDR2: MNHNY and SVGAGI (reference sequence). Between the trimmed V and J ends, which lost 2 bases and 0 bases, there was a span of 13 bases. CDR3 amino acids: CASSYQDPKANYGYTF. CDR3 nucleotide sequence: TGTGCCAGCAGTTACCAAGACCCGAAAGCTAACTATGGCTACACCTTC.

V is TRBV7-2 and J is TRBJ2-3; no reliable D call. The germline CDR1 and CDR2 sequences are SGHTA and FQGNSA. The V end was cut by 5 bases, the J end by 4 bases, with 13 bases between. The CDR3 is 14 residues long. DNA of the CDR3: TGTGCCAGCAGCCTTAGGCCCCTTTCAGATACGCAGTATTTT. Its protein is CASSLRPLSDTQYF.

The V and J genes are TRBV28 and TRBJ1-5; TRBD1 aligns across 7 bases. Germline CDR1 reads MDHEN; CDR2 reads SYDVKM. The CDR3 extends over 15 amino acids. V lost 6 bases to trimming and J lost 3 bases; unmatched junction nucleotides: 8. The CDR3 DNA reads TGTGCCAGCAGATCGACAGGGAATGCCAATCAGCCCCAGCATTTT. Amino acids: CASRSTGNANQPQHF.

The chain links TRBV10-1 to TRBJ2-7, with D perhaps TRBD1 (7 bases). From germline, CDR1 is WNHNN and CDR2 SYGVQD (reference sequence). Trimming shortened V by 3 bases and J by 4 bases, and 19 bases separated the two germline ends. The CDR3 is made up of 16 amino acids. For the CDR3, the DNA is TGCGCCAGCAGTGAAGGAGGGACAGTTGCTTCGTACGAGCAGTACTTC. It specifies CASSEGGTVASYEQYF.

This clonotype showed up just a few times. The V call is TRBV11-2, the J call TRBJ2-1; 14 nucleotides match TRBD2. Germline V CDR1 and CDR2: SGHAT, FQNNGV. The V and J ends lost 2 bases and 6 bases, in that order; junction bases with no gene match: 6. The CDR3 runs 17 residues. CDR3 loop: CASSLLRTSGRCNEQFF. CDR3 coding DNA: TGTGCCAGCAGCTTACTCCGGACTAGCGGGAGGTGCAATGAGCAGTTCTTC.

This clonotype has only one observation. At one boundary the junction diverges from the germline segment, which might be a read error. In DNA form, the CDR3 reads TGCAGTGCTTTTCGAGTGTGGGAGGGGGATGAAAACCTGTTTTTT. Protein sequence: CSAFRVWEGDENLFF. V and J are TRBV20-1 and TRBJ1-4, with D perhaps TRBD1 (6 bases). Germline values: CDR1 DFQATT, CDR2 SNEGSKA (reference sequence). CDR3 size: 15 residues.

The chain carries TRBV27 and TRBJ2-5; tentative D call: TRBD1 (6 bases). Trimming took off 10 bases at V and 7 bases at J, with 19 bases between the two ends. Germline values: CDR1 MNHEY, CDR2 SMNVEV (reference sequence). The CDR3 totals 13 residues. The CDR3 loop reads CATRGTDKMTQYF. The CDR3 bases are TGTGCCACCAGGGGAACGGATAAGATGACCCAGTACTTC.

This chain uses TRBV18 with TRBJ1-1; the D is unclear. This CDR3 comprises 20 residues. Germline V gene sequence: CDR1 KGHSH, CDR2 LQKENI. V was cut by 5 bases and J by 1 base, with 29 bases left in between. The CDR3 coding sequence is TGTGCCAGCTCAAGCGGTCCCCCCGCGGTGCAGGACGGAGAGAACACTGAAGCTTTCTTT. Translated, it gives CASSSGPPAVQDGENTEAFF. Full variable domain (missing parts from reference TRBV18 and TRBJ1-1): NAGVMQNPRHLVRRRGQEARLRCSPMKGHSHVYWYRQLPEEGLKFMVYLQKENIIDESGMPKERFSAEFPKEGPSILRIQQVVRGDSAAYFCASSSGPPAVQDGENTEAFFGQGTRLTVV.

The gene calls are TRBV6-6 and TRBJ1-1, with D unclear. The length of the CDR3 is 12 residues. V dropped 7 bases and J dropped 8 bases, with 14 bases sitting between them. Germline CDR1 reads MNHNY; CDR2 reads SVGAGI (reference sequence). CDR3 coding DNA: TGTGCCAGCACATCCAAGGGCCCGGAAGCTTTCTTT. Protein product: CASTSKGPEAFF.

This clonotype was picked up one time. The genes are TRBV4-2 and TRBJ2-3, with TRBD2 matching over 12 bases. V shed 2 bases and J 4 bases; nucleotides not matched to a gene: 10. The CDR3 contains 18 residues. Germline lookup yields CDR1 LGHNA and CDR2 YNFKEQ. In DNA form, the CDR3 reads TGTGCCAGCAGCCAAAGACCCGCGGCTAGCGGGGGGGCAGATACGCAGTATTTT. Its protein product is CASSQRPAASGGADTQYF.